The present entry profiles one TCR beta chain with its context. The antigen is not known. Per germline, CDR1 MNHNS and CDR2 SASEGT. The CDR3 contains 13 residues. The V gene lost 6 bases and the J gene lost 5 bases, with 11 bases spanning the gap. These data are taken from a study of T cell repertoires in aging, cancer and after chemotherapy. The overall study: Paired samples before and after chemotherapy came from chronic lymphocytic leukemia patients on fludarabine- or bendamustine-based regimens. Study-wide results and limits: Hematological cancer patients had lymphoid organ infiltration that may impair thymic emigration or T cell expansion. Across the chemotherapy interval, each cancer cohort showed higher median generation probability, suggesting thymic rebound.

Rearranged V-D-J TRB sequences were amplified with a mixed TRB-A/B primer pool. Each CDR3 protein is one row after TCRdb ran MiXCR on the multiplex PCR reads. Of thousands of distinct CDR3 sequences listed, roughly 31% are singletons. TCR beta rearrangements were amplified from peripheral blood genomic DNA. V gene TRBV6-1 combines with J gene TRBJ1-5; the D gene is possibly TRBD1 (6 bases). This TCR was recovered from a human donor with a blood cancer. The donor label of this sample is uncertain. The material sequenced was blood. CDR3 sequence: CASSRDIHQPQHF. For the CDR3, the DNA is TGTGCCAGCAGCCGGGACATTCATCAGCCCCAGCATTTT.